These 9 T cell receptor beta chains originate from one sample sequenced in a study of beta chain features in type 1 diabetes (dated by TCRdb to between 2018 and 2020). On the study overall, not on this receptor specifically: In all four CD4+ subsets, TCRB CDR3 length was moderately but significantly shorter in type 1 diabetes patients.

The method was the immunoSEQ multiplex PCR assay. The High Capacity cDNA Reverse Transcription Kit was used to reverse transcribe all of the isolated RNA, meaning that expressed TCRB transcripts were what got sequenced. Sourced from immuneACCESS, this table was stored by TCRdb with only in-frame sequences that have V and J called. A share of the clones is absent; for the studies checked, an unresolved V gene accounts for under half, and the remainder has no known explanation. This sample has roughly 180,000 clones in its table, and 6% to 9% of those were observed once. The top ten clones comprise under 0.55% of the sample. No antigens are known for them. The sample consisted of central memory CD4+ T cells from blood. These TCRs come from a man between 18 and 35 years old with type 1 diabetes.

This clone was seen more than once but under ten times. The chain employs TRBV27 and TRBJ2-1, with D hard to call. V shed 6 bases and J shed 0 bases, with 12 bases lying between them. The CDR3 sequence is 15 residues long. Germline V gives CDR1 MNHEY, CDR2 SMNVEV (reference sequence). The CDR3 DNA is TGTGCCAGCAGCGAGATTCGGAGCTCCTACAATGAGCAGTTCTTC. Residues: CASSEIRSSYNEQFF.

This rearrangement joins TRBV7-9 to TRBJ2-7, with 7 bases fitting TRBD2. The germline V gene has CDR1 SEHNR and CDR2 FQNEAQ (reference sequence). The CDR3 contains 13 residues. V was clipped by 5 bases and J by 3 bases; unmatched bases: 4. The CDR3 protein is CASSTRTSYEQYF. CDR3 DNA: TGTGCCAGCAGCACCCGGACTAGCTACGAGCAGTACTTC.

The V call is TRBV13, the J call TRBJ2-7, with D tentatively TRBD2 (5 bases). The germline CDR1 and CDR2 sequences are PRHDT and FYEKMQ (reference sequence). Trimming left V 0 bases short and J 3 bases short, with 12 bases between. CDR3 length: 15 residues. The CDR3 here is CASSLGVARGYEQYF. CDR3 sequence (DNA): TGTGCCAGCAGCTTAGGAGTGGCCCGGGGCTACGAGCAGTACTTC.

For the CDR3, the DNA is TGCGCCAGCAGCGTCGGAGGGACTAACACCGGGGAGCTGTTTTTT. It yields the protein CASSVGGTNTGELFF. J is TRBJ2-2 and V is TRBV5-1, with D perhaps TRBD2 (6 bases). Trimming stripped 4 bases from V and 2 bases from J, with 12 bases between. There are 15 residues in the CDR3. The germline V gene encodes CDR1 SGHRS and CDR2 YFSETQ.

In this sample, this clone turned up a few times. This chain links TRBV6-6 with TRBJ2-1; D may be TRBD2 (6 bases). CDR1 MNHNY and CDR2 SVGAGI come from the germline V gene (reference sequence). There are 16 residues in the CDR3. Trimming removed 0 bases from V and 2 bases from J, with 11 bases in between. DNA of the CDR3: TGTGCCAGCAGTTACTCGGGACTCCAGCCCTACAATGAGCAGTTCTTC. Its translation: CASSYSGLQPYNEQFF.

This clone was counted between two and nine times. This chain connects TRBV7-2 to TRBJ1-5, with TRBD1 matching 9 bases. The junction had 13 bases not matched to a gene; V was cut back by 7 bases and J by 12 bases. This CDR3 has 14 residues. Germline V CDR1 and CDR2: SGHTA, FQGNSA. CDR3 DNA sequence: TGTGCCAGCACCTTGGACAGGGGTGTTAAGAGCCAGCATTTT. This encodes CASTLDRGVKSQHF.

This clone occurred many times. This sequence joins TRBV29-1 and TRBJ2-1, with TRBD2 identical over 9 bases. The length of the CDR3 is 14 residues. V lost 3 bases to trimming and J lost 6 bases; unmatched junction nucleotides: 6. In germline, CDR1 is SQVTM, CDR2 ANQGSEA. Written as DNA, the CDR3 is TGCAGCGTTGACAGAGCGGGAGGTACCAATGAGCAGTTCTTC. It yields the protein CSVDRAGGTNEQFF.

This clone was recorded a few times. The V and J genes are TRBV19 and TRBJ1-2, with TRBD1 identical over 10 bases. Germline V gene sequence: CDR1 LNHDA, CDR2 SQIVND (reference sequence). This CDR3 comprises 14 residues. V shed 6 bases and J 3 bases; nucleotides not matched to a gene: 4. This chain's CDR3 is CASRMTGGDYGYTF. In DNA, the CDR3 is TGTGCCAGTAGGATGACAGGGGGCGACTATGGCTACACCTTC.

This clone was seen more than once but under ten times. The chain employs TRBV7-2 and TRBJ2-3; D may be TRBD2 (5 bases). There are 12 residues in the CDR3. Looked up from germline, CDR1 is SGHTA and CDR2 is FQGNSA. V lost 8 bases and J lost 3, with 9 bases in between. For the CDR3, the DNA is TGTGCCAGCGGGAGAGGGACAGATACGCAGTATTTT. Translated: CASGRGTDTQYF.